This TCR beta chain was captured by sequencing in a study of CD8 T cell repertoires and HIV-1 epitope variants. TCR beta CDR3 was sequenced at survey depth on immunoSEQ. The assay was immunoSEQ multiplex PCR, and TCRdb's table has in-frame clones only and misses some. Of several thousand clones in the sample, more than 65% were seen once. V was pared by 2 bases and J by 8 bases, with 6 bases between. The length of the CDR3 is 11 residues. CDR1 is MDHEN, CDR2 SYDVKM, per germline. Note on this clone: Its specificity is not known. Other DNA sequences from this sample encode an identical CDR3 as well.

The origin of this receptor is a male donor with HIV. The sample comprised cultured CD8+ T cells derived from PBMCs. The genes are TRBV28 and TRBJ1-2; unclear D gene. The CDR3 DNA reads TGTGCCAGCAGTTTACCCGGGGGCTACACCTTC. It translates to CASSLPGGYTF.